Listed below are T cell receptor beta chains from one sample, sequenced in a study of control samples from healthy donors and cancer patients. The data were produced by immunoSEQ multiplex PCR, yet TCRdb's version contains in-frame clones alone and is incomplete. The sample has tens of thousands of clones; approximately 91% are singletons. Sequencing used blood. The receptor source for this set is a man aged 45 to 65 in good health. Both conserved end residues are part of each CDR3. D genes are given only for firm matches. Where a row states a size, it is once, few, many or the class of an expanded clone; other rows omit it.

NA	NA	TRBV7-9	TRBJ2-5	CASSFQLTMGETQYF	TGTGCCAGCAGCTTTCAGCTCACTATGGGGGAGACCCAGTACTTC
NA	NA	TRBV6-5	TRBJ1-5	CASRRDGNQPQHF	TGTGCCAGCAGACGGGACGGGAATCAGCCCCAGCATTTT
TRBD1	NA	TRBV7-2	TRBJ1-4	CASSLGTGARPRGEKLFF	TGTGCCAGCAGCTTAGGGACAGGGGCCAGACCGCGTGGTGAAAAACTGTTTTTT
NA	NA	TRBV4-2	TRBJ1-5	CASSQEQVENQPQHF	TGTGCCAGCAGCCAAGAACAGGTGGAGAATCAGCCCCAGCATTTT
TRBD1	once	TRBV11-2	TRBJ2-7	CASSLAGTGGVQQYF	TGTGCCAGCAGCTTAGCAGGGACAGGGGGGGTACAGCAGTACTTC
NA	NA	TRBV6-4	TRBJ2-3	CASSETGVFTDTQYF	TGTGCCAGCAGTGAAACGGGGGTGTTCACAGATACGCAGTATTTT
NA	NA	TRBV18	TRBJ1-1	CASHQALNTEAFF	TGTGCCAGTCACCAGGCGTTGAACACTGAAGCTTTCTTT
NA	once	TRBV14	TRBJ2-5	CASSQGNRATHQETQYF	TGTGCCAGCAGCCAAGGGAACAGGGCAACCCACCAAGAGACCCAGTACTTC
TRBD1	NA	TRBV19	TRBJ1-1	CASSIMDRGGEGEAFF	TGTGCCAGTAGTATAATGGACAGGGGAGGGGAAGGTGAAGCTTTCTTT
TRBD1	NA	TRBV30	TRBJ1-1	CAWSVKGQLNTEAFF	TGTGCCTGGAGTGTAAAGGGACAGCTGAACACTGAAGCTTTCTTT
TRBD1	once	TRBV10-3	TRBJ1-4	CAISESGTVEKLFF	TGTGCCATCAGTGAGTCAGGGACAGTTGAAAAACTGTTTTTT
NA	NA	TRBV30	TRBJ2-2	CAWTNTGSTGELFF	TGTGCCTGGACCAATACAGGGTCGACCGGGGAGCTGTTTTTT
NA	once	TRBV18	TRBJ2-2	CASSPPNFVGELFF	TGTGCCAGCTCACCACCCAACTTTGTCGGGGAGCTGTTTTTT
NA	NA	TRBV19	TRBJ1-2	CASSIGGRGVHGYTF	TGTGCCAGTAGTATAGGAGGCAGGGGAGTACATGGCTACACCTTC
TRBD2	NA	TRBV5-6	TRBJ2-5	CASSDQGLKEETQYF	TGTGCCAGCAGCGACCAGGGACTAAAGGAAGAGACCCAGTACTTC
NA	NA	TRBV3-1/TRBV3-2	TRBJ1-1	CASSLGQVNTEAFF	TGTGCCAGCAGCCTAGGACAAGTTAACACTGAAGCTTTCTTT
NA	NA	TRBV19	TRBJ2-3	CATTSYEATDTQYF	TGTGCCACTACCAGTTATGAGGCCACAGATACGCAGTATTTT
NA	NA	TRBV6-4	TRBJ2-7	CASSDVGKRVGICEQYF	TGTGCCAGCAGTGACGTCGGAAAGCGAGTGGGGATTTGCGAGCAGTACTTC
TRBD1	NA	TRBV27	TRBJ2-2	CASSWGQGGTGELFF	TGTGCCAGCAGCTGGGGACAGGGAGGGACCGGGGAGCTGTTTTTT
TRBD2	NA	TRBV2	TRBJ2-7	CASSRKTSGGTTYEQYF	TGTGCCAGCAGTCGGAAGACTAGCGGGGGGACAACCTACGAGCAGTACTTC
NA	NA	TRBV6-5	TRBJ1-5	CASSLGPSGNQPQHF	TGTGCCAGCAGCCTGGGACCTTCTGGAAATCAGCCCCAGCATTTT
NA	NA	TRBV19	TRBJ2-1	CASSIGWLNEQFF	TGTGCCAGTAGTATAGGGTGGCTAAATGAGCAGTTCTTC
NA	NA	TRBV7-2	TRBJ2-7	CASSPRSLGQTYEQYF	TGTGCCAGCAGCCCTAGATCCCTAGGACAGACCTACGAGCAGTACTTC
NA	NA	TRBV11-2	TRBJ1-2	CASSLMGYRHGYTF	TGTGCCAGCAGCTTGATGGGGTATCGGCATGGCTACACCTTC
TRBD1	NA	TRBV6-2/TRBV6-3	TRBJ2-2	CASSQGVGELFF	TGTGCCAGCAGCCAGGGGGTCGGGGAGCTGTTTTTT
NA	NA	TRBV30	TRBJ1-2	CAWSDPHRAPLGYTF	TGTGCCTGGAGTGACCCCCACAGGGCCCCTTTAGGCTACACCTTC
TRBD2	NA	TRBV6-4	TRBJ2-3	CASSPLGGNTDTQYF	TGTGCCAGCAGTCCGCTGGGGGGGAACACAGATACGCAGTATTTT
NA	NA	TRBV5-5	TRBJ1-5	CASRAGLGNQPQHF	TGTGCCAGCAGGGCGGGACTCGGCAATCAGCCCCAGCATTTT
NA	few	TRBV3-1/TRBV3-2	TRBJ1-1	CASSQLANTEAFF	TGTGCCAGCAGCCAACTAGCGAACACTGAAGCTTTCTTT
NA	NA	TRBV5-8	TRBJ2-7	CASSLVAGAQEQYF	TGTGCCAGCAGCTTGGTAGCAGGGGCTCAAGAGCAGTACTTC